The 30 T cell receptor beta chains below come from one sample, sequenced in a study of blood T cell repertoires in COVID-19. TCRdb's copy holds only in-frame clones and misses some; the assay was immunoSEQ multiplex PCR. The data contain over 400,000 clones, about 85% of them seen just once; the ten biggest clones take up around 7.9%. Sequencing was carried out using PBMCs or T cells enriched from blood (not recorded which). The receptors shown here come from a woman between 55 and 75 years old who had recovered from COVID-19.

The CDR3 sequence: CASSITGDSYGYTF. The CDR3 DNA sequence: TGTGCCAGTAGTATAACAGGGGACAGCTATGGCTACACCTTC. This sequence joins TRBV19 and TRBJ1-2; 7 positions match TRBD1. After removal of 2 bases from V and 4 bases from J, the junction contained 4 bases not matched to a gene. Germline V CDR1 and CDR2: LNHDA, SQIVND (reference sequence). This CDR3 spans 14 amino acids.

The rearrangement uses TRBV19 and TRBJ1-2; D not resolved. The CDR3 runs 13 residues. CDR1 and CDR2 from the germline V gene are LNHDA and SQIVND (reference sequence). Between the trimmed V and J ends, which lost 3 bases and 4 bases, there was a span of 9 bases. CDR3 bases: TGTGCCAGTAGTATTGGAGGAGCCTATGGCTACACCTTC. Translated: CASSIGGAYGYTF.

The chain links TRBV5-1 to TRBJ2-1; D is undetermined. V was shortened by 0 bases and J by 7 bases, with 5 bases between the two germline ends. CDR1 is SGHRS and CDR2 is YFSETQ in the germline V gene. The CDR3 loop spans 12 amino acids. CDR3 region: CASSLAVNEQFF. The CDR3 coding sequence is TGCGCCAGCAGCTTGGCGGTTAATGAGCAGTTCTTC.

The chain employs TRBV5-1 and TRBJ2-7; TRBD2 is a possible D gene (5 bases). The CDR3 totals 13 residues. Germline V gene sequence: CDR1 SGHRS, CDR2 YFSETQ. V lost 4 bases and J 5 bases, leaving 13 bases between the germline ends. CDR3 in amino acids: CASSTREGDEQYF. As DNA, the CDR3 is TGCGCCAGCAGCACCAGAGAGGGCGACGAGCAGTACTTC. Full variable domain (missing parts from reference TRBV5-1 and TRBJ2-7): KAGVTQTPRYLIKTRGQQVTLSCSPISGHRSVSWYQQTPGQGLQFLFEYFSETQRNKGNFPGRFSGRQFSNSRSEMNVSTLELGDSALYLCASSTREGDEQYFGPGTRLTVT.

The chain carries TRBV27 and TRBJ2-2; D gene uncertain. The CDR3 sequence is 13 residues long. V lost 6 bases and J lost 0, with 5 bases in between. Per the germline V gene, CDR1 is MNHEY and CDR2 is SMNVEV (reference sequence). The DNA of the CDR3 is TGTGCCAGCAGCCTTTCGAACACCGGGGAGCTGTTTTTT. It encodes CASSLSNTGELFF.

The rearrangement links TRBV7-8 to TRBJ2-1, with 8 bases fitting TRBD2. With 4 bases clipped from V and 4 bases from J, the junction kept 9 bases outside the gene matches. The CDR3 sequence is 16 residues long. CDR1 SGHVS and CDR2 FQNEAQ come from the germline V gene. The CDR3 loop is CASSSDPGLGYNEQFF. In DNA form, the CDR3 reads TGTGCCAGCAGCTCGGATCCGGGACTAGGATACAATGAGCAGTTCTTC.

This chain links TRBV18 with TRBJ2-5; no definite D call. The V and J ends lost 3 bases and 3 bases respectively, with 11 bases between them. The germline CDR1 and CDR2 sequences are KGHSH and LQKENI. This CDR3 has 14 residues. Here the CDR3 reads CASSPIPQKETQYF. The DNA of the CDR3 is TGTGCCAGCTCACCTATTCCACAAAAAGAGACCCAGTACTTC.

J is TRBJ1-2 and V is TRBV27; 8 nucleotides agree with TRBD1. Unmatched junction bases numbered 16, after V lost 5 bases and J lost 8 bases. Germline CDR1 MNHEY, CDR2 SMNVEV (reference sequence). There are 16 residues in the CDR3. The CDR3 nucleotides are TGTGCCAGCAGTCTAGGACCGACAGGGGATCCGGGCGGCTACACCTTC. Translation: CASSLGPTGDPGGYTF.

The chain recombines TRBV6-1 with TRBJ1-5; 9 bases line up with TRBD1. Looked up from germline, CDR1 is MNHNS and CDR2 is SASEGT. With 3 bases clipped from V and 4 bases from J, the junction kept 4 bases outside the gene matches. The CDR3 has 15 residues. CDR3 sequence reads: CASSDGQGRNQPQHF. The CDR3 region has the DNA TGTGCCAGCAGTGACGGACAGGGGAGGAATCAGCCCCAGCATTTT.

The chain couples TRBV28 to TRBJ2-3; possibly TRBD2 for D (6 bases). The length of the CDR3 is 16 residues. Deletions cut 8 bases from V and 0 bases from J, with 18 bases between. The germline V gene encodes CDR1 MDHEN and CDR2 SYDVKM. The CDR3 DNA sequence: TGTGCCAGCGGGGGGAGCGGCACCGCTAGCACAGATACGCAGTATTTT. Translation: CASGGSGTASTDTQYF. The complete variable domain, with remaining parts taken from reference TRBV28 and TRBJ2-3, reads DVKVTQSSRYLVKRTGEKVFLECVQDMDHENMFWYRQDPGLGLRLIYFSYDVKMKEKGDIPEGYSVSREKKERFSLILESASTNQTSMYLCASGGSGTASTDTQYFGPGTRLTVL.

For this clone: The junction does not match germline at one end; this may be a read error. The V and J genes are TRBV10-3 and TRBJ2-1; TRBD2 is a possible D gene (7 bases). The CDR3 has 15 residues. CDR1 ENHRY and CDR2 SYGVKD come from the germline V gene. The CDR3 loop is CAISESLSLGAGALF. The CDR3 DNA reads TGTGCCATCAGTGAGTCCCTTTCCCTTGGTGCGGGGGCCCTCTTC.

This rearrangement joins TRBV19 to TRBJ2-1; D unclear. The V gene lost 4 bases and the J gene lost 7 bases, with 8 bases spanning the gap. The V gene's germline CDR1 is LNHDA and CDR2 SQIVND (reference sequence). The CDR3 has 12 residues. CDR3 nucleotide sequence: TGTGCCAGTAGTACCCCTCTTAATGAGCAGTTCTTC. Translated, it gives CASSTPLNEQFF.

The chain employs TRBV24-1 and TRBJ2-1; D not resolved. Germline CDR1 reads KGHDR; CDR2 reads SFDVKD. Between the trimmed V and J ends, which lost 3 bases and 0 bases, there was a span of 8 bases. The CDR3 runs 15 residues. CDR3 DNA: TGTGCCACCAGTGATGTAAAGAGCTCCTACAATGAGCAGTTCTTC. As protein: CATSDVKSSYNEQFF.

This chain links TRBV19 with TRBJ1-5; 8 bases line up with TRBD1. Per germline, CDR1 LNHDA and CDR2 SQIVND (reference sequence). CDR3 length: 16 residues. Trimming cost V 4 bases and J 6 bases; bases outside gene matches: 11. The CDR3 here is CASSTSDRAAVQPQHF. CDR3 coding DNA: TGTGCCAGTAGTACCTCGGACAGGGCGGCCGTTCAGCCCCAGCATTTT.

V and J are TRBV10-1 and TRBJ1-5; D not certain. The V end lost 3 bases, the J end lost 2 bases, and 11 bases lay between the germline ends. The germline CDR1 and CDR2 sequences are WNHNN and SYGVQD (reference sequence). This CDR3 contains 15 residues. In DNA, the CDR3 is TGCGCCAGCAGTGAATTTGGGGAGGGCAATCAGCCCCAGCATTTT. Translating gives CASSEFGEGNQPQHF.

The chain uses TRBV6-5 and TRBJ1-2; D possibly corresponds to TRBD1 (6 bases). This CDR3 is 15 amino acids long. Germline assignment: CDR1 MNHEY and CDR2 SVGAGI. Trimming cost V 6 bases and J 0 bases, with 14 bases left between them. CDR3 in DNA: TGTGCCAGCAGAGATTTCGGACAGACTAACTATGGCTACACCTTC. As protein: CASRDFGQTNYGYTF.

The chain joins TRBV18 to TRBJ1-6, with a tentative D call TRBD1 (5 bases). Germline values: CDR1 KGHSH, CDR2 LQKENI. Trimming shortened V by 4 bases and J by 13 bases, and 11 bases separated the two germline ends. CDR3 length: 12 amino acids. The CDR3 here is CASSLDGGPLHF. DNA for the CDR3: TGTGCCAGCTCACTTGATGGGGGGCCCCTCCACTTT.

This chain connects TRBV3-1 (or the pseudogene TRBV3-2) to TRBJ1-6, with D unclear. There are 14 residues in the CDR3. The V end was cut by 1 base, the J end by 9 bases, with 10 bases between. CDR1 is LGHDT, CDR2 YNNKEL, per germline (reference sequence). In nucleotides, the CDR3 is TGTGCCAGCAGCCAAGGGAGGGAGTCTTCACCCCTCCACTTT. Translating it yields CASSQGRESSPLHF.

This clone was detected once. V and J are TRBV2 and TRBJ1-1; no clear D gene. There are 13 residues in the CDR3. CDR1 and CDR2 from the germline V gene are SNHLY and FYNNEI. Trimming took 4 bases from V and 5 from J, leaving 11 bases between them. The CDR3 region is CASSGEVGTEAFF. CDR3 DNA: TGTGCCAGCAGTGGGGAGGTGGGGACTGAAGCTTTCTTT.

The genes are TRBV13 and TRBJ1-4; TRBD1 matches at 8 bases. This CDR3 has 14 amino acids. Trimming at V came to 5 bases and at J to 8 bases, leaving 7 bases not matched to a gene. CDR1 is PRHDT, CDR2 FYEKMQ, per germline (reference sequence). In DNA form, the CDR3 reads TGTGCCAGCAGCCGAGGACAGGGACGCGAAAAACTGTTTTTT. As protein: CASSRGQGREKLFF.

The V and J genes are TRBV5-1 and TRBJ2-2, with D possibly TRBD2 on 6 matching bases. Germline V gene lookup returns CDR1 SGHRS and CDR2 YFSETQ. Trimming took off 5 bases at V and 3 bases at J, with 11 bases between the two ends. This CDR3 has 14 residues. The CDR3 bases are TGCGCCAGCAGAAGTGGCGGGGACACCGGGGAGCTGTTTTTT. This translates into CASRSGGDTGELFF.

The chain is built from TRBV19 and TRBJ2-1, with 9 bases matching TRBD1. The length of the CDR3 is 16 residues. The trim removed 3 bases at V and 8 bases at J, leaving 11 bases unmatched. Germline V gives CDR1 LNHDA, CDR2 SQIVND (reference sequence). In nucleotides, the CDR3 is TGTGCCAGTAGTATGCTGGGGACAGGGTCCCGAGATGAGCAGTTCTTC. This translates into CASSMLGTGSRDEQFF.

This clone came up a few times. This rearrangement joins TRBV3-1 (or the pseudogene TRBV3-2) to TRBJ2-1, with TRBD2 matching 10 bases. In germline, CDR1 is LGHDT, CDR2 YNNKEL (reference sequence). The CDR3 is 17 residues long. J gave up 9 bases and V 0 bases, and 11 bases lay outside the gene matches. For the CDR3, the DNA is TGTGCCAGCAGCCAAGATGCGAGCGGGGGGGCCATGAGTGAGCAGTTCTTC. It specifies CASSQDASGGAMSEQFF.

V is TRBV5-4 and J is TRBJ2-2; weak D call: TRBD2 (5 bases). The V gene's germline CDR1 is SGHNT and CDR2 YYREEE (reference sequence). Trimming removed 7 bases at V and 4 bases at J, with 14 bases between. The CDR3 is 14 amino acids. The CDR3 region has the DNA TGTGCCAGCGCCTCCGGAGGAAGCACCGGGGAGCTGTTTTTT. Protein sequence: CASASGGSTGELFF.

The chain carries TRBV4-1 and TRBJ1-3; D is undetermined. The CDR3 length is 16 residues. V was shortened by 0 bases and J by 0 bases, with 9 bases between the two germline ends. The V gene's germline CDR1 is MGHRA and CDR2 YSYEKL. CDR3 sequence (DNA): TGCGCCAGCAGCCAAGAGGAGGCATACTCTGGAAACACCATATATTTT. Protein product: CASSQEEAYSGNTIYF.

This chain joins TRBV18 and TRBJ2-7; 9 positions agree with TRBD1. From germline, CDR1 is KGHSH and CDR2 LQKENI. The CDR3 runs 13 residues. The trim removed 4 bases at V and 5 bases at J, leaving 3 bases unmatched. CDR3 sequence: CASSRDRADEQYV. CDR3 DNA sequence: TGTGCCAGCTCACGGGACAGGGCGGACGAGCAGTACGTC.

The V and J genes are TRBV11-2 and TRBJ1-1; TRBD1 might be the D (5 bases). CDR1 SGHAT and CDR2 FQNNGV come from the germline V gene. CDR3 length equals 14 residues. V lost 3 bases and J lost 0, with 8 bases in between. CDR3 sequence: CASSFSGMNTEAFF. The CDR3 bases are TGTGCCAGCAGCTTTTCAGGGATGAACACTGAAGCTTTCTTT.

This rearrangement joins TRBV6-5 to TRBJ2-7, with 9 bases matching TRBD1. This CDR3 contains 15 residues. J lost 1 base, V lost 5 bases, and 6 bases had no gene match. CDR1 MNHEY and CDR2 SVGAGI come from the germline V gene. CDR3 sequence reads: CASSKDRGGSYEQYV. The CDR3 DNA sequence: TGTGCCAGCAGTAAGGACAGGGGAGGGTCCTACGAGCAGTACGTC.

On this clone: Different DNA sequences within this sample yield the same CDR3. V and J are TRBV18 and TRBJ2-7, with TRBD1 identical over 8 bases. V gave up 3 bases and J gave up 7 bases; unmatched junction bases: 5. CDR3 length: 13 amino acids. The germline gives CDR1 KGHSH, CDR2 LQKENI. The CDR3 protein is CASSPDRAGEQYF. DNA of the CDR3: TGTGCCAGCTCACCGGACAGGGCAGGGGAGCAGTACTTC.

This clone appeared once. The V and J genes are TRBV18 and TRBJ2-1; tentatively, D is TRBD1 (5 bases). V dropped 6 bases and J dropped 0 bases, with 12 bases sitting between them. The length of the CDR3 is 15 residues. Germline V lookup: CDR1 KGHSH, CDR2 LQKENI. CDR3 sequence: CASSLRQTSYNEQFF. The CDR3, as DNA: TGTGCCAGCTCCTTAAGACAGACCTCCTACAATGAGCAGTTCTTC.